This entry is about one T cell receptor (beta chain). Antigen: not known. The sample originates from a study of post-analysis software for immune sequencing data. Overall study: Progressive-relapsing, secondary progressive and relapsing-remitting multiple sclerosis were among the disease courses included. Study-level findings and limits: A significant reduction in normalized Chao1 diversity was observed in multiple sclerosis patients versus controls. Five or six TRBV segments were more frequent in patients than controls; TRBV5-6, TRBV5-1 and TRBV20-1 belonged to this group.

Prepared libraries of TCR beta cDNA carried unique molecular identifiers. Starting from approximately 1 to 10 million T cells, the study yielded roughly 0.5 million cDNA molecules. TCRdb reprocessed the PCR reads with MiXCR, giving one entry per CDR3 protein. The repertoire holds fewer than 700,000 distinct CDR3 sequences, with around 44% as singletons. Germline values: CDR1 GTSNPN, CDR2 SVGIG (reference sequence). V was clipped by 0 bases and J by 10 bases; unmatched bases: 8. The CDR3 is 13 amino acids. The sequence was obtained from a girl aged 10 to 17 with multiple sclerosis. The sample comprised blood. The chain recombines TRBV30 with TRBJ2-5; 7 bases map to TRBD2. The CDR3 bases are TGTGCCTGGAGTGTACAGGCCGCGGGAGACCAGTACTTC. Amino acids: CAWSVQAAGDQYF. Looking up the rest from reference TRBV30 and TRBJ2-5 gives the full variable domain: SQTIHQWPATLVQPVGSPLSLECTVEGTSNPNLYWYRQAAGRGLQLLFYSVGIGQISSEVPQNLSASRPQDRQFILSSKKLLLSDSGFYLCAWSVQAAGDQYFGPGTRLLVL.